Below are 18 T cell receptor beta chains sequenced from a single sample in a study of a mutant IDH1 vaccine in newly diagnosed glioma. As to time point: baseline, week 1 (first vaccination visit). Treatment given: pre-vaccination baseline after standard-of-care therapy. Data came from immunoSEQ multiplex PCR; TCRdb stores just in-frame clones and leaves some out. Of some 67,000 clones in the sample, about four fifths were seen once. The starting material was peripheral blood mononuclear cells (PBMCs), obtained from a glioma patient treated with radiotherapy, temozolomide or both. Receptors originate from a woman younger than 30 with glioma. Some clones in this sample may be carry-over from other donors' samples.

The V call is TRBV13, the J call TRBJ1-1; a weak D match, TRBD1 (5 bases). The germline CDR1 and CDR2 sequences are PRHDT and FYEKMQ (reference sequence). Trimming removed 6 bases at V and 1 base at J, with 9 bases between. This CDR3 contains 13 residues. The DNA of the CDR3 is TGTGCCAGCAGTCCGAGGGGGAACACTGAAGCTTTCTTT. Translation: CASSPRGNTEAFF. The full variable domain, its missing parts supplied by reference TRBV13 and TRBJ1-1, is AAGVIQSPRHLIKEKRETATLKCYPIPRHDTVYWYQQGPGQDPQFLISFYEKMQSDKGSIPDRFSAQQFSDYHSELNMSSLELGDSALYFCASSPRGNTEAFFGQGTRLTVV.

This clone was recorded a few times. The genes are TRBV2 and TRBJ2-3, with TRBD1 identical over 10 bases. V shed 4 bases and J 5 bases; nucleotides not matched to a gene: 6. The germline V gene has CDR1 SNHLY and CDR2 FYNNEI. The CDR3 loop spans 15 amino acids. Written as DNA, the CDR3 is TGTGCCAGCAGTGGCGGGACAGGGGCAAGAGATACGCAGTATTTT. Encoded protein: CASSGGTGARDTQYF.

V and J are TRBV11-2 and TRBJ1-2, with 9 bases matching TRBD1. The CDR3 spans 14 residues. With V trimmed by 1 base and J by 8 bases, 5 bases remained unmatched. CDR1 is SGHAT and CDR2 is FQNNGV in the germline V gene. The chain's CDR3 is CASSLVTGGSGYTF. The CDR3 DNA sequence: TGTGCCAGCAGCTTAGTGACAGGGGGAAGCGGCTACACCTTC.

The chain links TRBV7-9 to TRBJ2-3; D is possibly TRBD1 or TRBD2 (5 bases each). The CDR3 loop spans 17 amino acids. The germline CDR1 and CDR2 sequences are SEHNR and FQNEAQ (reference sequence). The V end lost 4 bases, the J end lost 6 bases, and 23 bases lay between the germline ends. The CDR3 region is CASSYPRRVGELDTQYF. CDR3 coding DNA: TGTGCCAGCAGCTACCCTCGGCGGGTGGGGGAGTTGGATACGCAGTATTTT. The variable domain in full, with the rest retrieved from reference TRBV7-9 and TRBJ2-3, is DTGVSQNPRHKITKRGQNVTFRCDPISEHNRLYWYRQTLGQGPEFLTYFQNEAQLEKSRLLSDRFSAERPKGSFSTLEIQRTEQGDSAMYLCASSYPRRVGELDTQYFGPGTRLTVL.

This clone has just one count. This chain links TRBV6-1 with TRBJ2-7; unclear D gene. CDR3 length equals 11 residues. Between the trimmed V and J ends, which lost 10 bases and 3 bases, there was a span of 10 bases. The germline CDR1 and CDR2 sequences are MNHNS and SASEGT. CDR3 sequence reads: CATRWGYEQYF. The CDR3 DNA sequence: TGTGCCACCCGCTGGGGCTACGAGCAGTACTTC.

V is TRBV7-9 and J is TRBJ1-3; a possible D gene is TRBD1 (5 bases). The CDR3 is 17 amino acids. V was trimmed by 0 bases and J by 3 bases, leaving 15 bases between them. Germline V gene lookup returns CDR1 SEHNR and CDR2 FQNEAQ (reference sequence). In DNA form, the CDR3 reads TGTGCCAGCAGCTTAGCCATCGGGACGGGGCTTGGAAACACCATATATTTT. It encodes CASSLAIGTGLGNTIYF.

This clone came up a few times. V usage is TRBV27 and J usage is TRBJ1-2, with a tentative D call TRBD1 (6 bases). This CDR3 is 14 amino acids long. CDR1 and CDR2 (germline): MNHEY, SMNVEV (reference sequence). V lost 5 bases to trimming and J lost 2 bases, with 12 bases between them. CDR3 region: CASSARTENYGYTF. CDR3 in DNA: TGTGCCAGCAGTGCCCGGACAGAAAACTATGGCTACACCTTC.

This clone was picked up one time. The chain is built from TRBV7-2 and TRBJ1-3; TRBD1 matches 10 bases. This CDR3 contains 16 residues. Germline CDR1 reads SGHTA; CDR2 reads FQGNSA. The J segment lost 2 bases and the V segment lost 5 bases, leaving 6 bases of the junction unmatched. For the CDR3, the DNA is TGTGCCAGCAGCCCTATCGGACAGGGGGCTGGAAACACCATATATTTT. Protein sequence: CASSPIGQGAGNTIYF.

On this clone itself: Other DNA sequences in the sample encode the same CDR3. The CDR3 region has the DNA TGTGCCAGCAGCTTGAAGCGGGGGGACCCGTACGAGCAGTACTTC. It specifies CASSLKRGDPYEQYF. The chain is built from TRBV5-4 and TRBJ2-7; 9 nucleotides align to TRBD2. Germline assignment: CDR1 SGHNT and CDR2 YYREEE (reference sequence). Unmatched junction bases numbered 6, after V lost 1 base and J lost 4 bases. This CDR3 comprises 15 residues.

This rearrangement joins TRBV7-6 to TRBJ1-1, with unresolved D. Germline V gene data show CDR1 as SGHVS and CDR2 as FNYEAQ. CDR3 size: 14 residues. V lost 3 bases and J 3 bases, leaving 11 bases between the germline ends. CDR3 nucleotides: TGTGCCAGCAGCTTGGGCCCTCCTGACACTGAAGCTTTCTTT. Translating gives CASSLGPPDTEAFF.

The chain links TRBV9 to TRBJ2-7, with 8 bases fitting TRBD2. This CDR3 contains 14 residues. The junction had 9 bases not matched to a gene; V was cut back by 6 bases and J by 4 bases. Germline V lookup: CDR1 SGDLS, CDR2 YYNGEE. This CDR3 is CASTPGGGSYEQYF. DNA of the CDR3: TGTGCCAGCACCCCCGGGGGGGGGTCGTACGAGCAGTACTTC.

The chain uses TRBV4-3 and TRBJ1-5, with unresolved D. Looked up from germline, CDR1 is LGHNA and CDR2 is YSLEER. CDR3 length: 15 residues. Trimming removed 0 bases from V and 4 bases from J, with 10 bases in between. CDR3 loop: CASSQEAGGNQPQHF. The CDR3 bases are TGCGCCAGCAGCCAAGAAGCTGGCGGGAATCAGCCCCAGCATTTT.

The V and J genes are TRBV27 and TRBJ2-7; 7 nucleotides align to TRBD1. Germline lookup yields CDR1 MNHEY and CDR2 SMNVEV (reference sequence). J was trimmed by 1 base and V by 3 bases; bases with no gene match: 6. This CDR3 region has 15 residues. The CDR3 DNA reads as TGTGCCAGCAGTTTCACCTGGACAGGTTCCTACGAGCAGTACTTC. It codes for CASSFTWTGSYEQYF.

The chain is built from TRBV2 and TRBJ2-4; perhaps TRBD1 as D (6 bases). Trimming shortened V by 6 bases and J by 0 bases, and 12 bases separated the two germline ends. Germline V gives CDR1 SNHLY, CDR2 FYNNEI. This CDR3 has 15 amino acids. The CDR3 here is CASRLGALAKNIQYF. As DNA, the CDR3 is TGTGCCAGCAGGTTGGGGGCCTTAGCCAAAAACATTCAGTACTTC.

The V call is TRBV7-3, the J call TRBJ1-2; D perhaps matches TRBD1 (6 bases). The V end lost 5 bases, the J end lost 7 bases, and 23 bases lay between the germline ends. CDR1 and CDR2 from the germline V gene are SGHTA and FQGTGA. The CDR3 is made up of 16 amino acids. Here the CDR3 DNA reads TGTGCCAGCAGCCGAAACCTCGGCGGGGGCCCGGTTGGCTACACCTTC. It specifies CASSRNLGGGPVGYTF.

The rearrangement links TRBV5-8 to TRBJ2-7; D tentatively reads TRBD1 or TRBD2 (5 bases each). The germline gives CDR1 SGHTS, CDR2 YDEGEE. V dropped 4 bases and J dropped 0 bases, with 17 bases sitting between them. The CDR3 spans 16 residues. The CDR3 here is CASSHAGTVSSYEQYF. CDR3 coding DNA: TGTGCCAGCAGCCACGCCGGGACGGTGAGCTCCTACGAGCAGTACTTC.

J is TRBJ1-6 and V is TRBV2; D not certain. Between the trimmed V and J ends, which lost 5 bases and 10 bases, there was a span of 6 bases. CDR1 and CDR2 from the germline V gene are SNHLY and FYNNEI. The CDR3 is 11 amino acids. In DNA, the CDR3 is TGTGCCAGCAGTATTTTATCACCCCTCCACTTT. Protein sequence: CASSILSPLHF.

This sequence joins TRBV6-1 and TRBJ1-5; D might be TRBD1 (5 bases). This CDR3 has 15 amino acids. Germline CDR1 reads MNHNS; CDR2 reads SASEGT. Trimming took 1 base from V and 4 from J, leaving 11 bases between them. The chain's CDR3 is CASSEEFRVNQPQHF. CDR3 DNA: TGTGCCAGCAGTGAAGAGTTCAGGGTAAATCAGCCCCAGCATTTT.